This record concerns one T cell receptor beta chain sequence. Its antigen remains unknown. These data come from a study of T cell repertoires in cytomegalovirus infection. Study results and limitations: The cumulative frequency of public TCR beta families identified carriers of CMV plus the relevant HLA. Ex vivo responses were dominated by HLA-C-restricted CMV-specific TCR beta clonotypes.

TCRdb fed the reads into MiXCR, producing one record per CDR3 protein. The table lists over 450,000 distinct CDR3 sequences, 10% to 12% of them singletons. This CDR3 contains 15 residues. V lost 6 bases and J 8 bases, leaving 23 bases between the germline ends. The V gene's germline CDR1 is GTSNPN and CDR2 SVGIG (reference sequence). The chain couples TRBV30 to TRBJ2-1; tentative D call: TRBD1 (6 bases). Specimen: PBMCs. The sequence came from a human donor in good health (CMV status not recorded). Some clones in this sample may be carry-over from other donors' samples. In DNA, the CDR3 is TGTGCCTGTCTCCTCACTGGACCCAAGGGGGATGAGCAGTTCTTC. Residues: CACLLTGPKGDEQFF.